This TCR beta chain was recorded in a study of T cells in Graves' hyperthyroidism and ophthalmopathy. As for this clonotype: The antigen is undetermined.

Whole-study results and caveats: Blood also showed most of the thyroid clonotypes that were expanded above 0.001.

It was RNA transcripts that yielded the amplified TCR beta CDR3 regions. Primed by the HTBI set, a first-round RT-PCR was run on the TCR CDR3. TCRdb redid the calling of the multiplex PCR reads with MiXCR, one entry per CDR3 protein. The sample shows roughly 420,000 distinct CDR3 sequences, roughly 13% of them seen only once. With 10 bases clipped from V and 5 bases from J, the junction kept 7 bases outside the gene matches. The germline V gene encodes CDR1 SGHTS and CDR2 YDEGEE. The CDR3 loop spans 14 amino acids. This receptor was identified in a woman aged 18-29 years with Graves' hyperthyroidism. V is TRBV5-8 and J is TRBJ2-2; 11 nucleotides agree with TRBD1. The sequencing sample was made of blood. The chain's CDR3 is CAGGQGADTGELFF. The CDR3 DNA is TGTGCCGGCGGACAGGGGGCGGATACCGGGGAGCTGTTTTTT.